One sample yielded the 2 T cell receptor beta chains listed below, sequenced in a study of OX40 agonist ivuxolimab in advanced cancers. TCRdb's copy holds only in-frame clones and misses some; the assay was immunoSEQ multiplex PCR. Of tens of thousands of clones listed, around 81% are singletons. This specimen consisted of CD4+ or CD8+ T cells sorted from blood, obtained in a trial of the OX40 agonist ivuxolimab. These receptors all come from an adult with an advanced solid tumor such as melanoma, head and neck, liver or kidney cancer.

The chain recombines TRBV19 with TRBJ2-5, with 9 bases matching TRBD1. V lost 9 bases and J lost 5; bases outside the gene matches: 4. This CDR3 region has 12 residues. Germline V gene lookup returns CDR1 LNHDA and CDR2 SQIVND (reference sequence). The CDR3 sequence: CASGTGYETQYF. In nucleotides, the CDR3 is TGTGCCAGCGGGACAGGGTATGAGACCCAGTACTTC.

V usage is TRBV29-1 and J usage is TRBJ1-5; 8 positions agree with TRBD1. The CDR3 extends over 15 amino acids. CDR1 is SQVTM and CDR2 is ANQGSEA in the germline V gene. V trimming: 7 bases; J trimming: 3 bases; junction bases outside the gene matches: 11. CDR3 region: CSATVQGGLNQPQHF. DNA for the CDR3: TGCAGCGCGACCGTACAGGGGGGACTCAATCAGCCCCAGCATTTT.